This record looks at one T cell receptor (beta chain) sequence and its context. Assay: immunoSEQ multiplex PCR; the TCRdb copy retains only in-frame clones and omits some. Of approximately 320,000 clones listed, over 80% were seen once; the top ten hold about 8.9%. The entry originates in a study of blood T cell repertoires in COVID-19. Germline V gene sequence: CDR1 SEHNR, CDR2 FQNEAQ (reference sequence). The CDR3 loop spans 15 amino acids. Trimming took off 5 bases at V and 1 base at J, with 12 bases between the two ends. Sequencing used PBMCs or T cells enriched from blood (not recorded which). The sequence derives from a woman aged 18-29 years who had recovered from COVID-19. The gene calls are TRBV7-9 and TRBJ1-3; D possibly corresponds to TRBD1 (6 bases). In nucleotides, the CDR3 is TGTGCCAGCAGCGCACAGGGAGGGTCTGGAAACACCATATATTTT. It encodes CASSAQGGSGNTIYF.